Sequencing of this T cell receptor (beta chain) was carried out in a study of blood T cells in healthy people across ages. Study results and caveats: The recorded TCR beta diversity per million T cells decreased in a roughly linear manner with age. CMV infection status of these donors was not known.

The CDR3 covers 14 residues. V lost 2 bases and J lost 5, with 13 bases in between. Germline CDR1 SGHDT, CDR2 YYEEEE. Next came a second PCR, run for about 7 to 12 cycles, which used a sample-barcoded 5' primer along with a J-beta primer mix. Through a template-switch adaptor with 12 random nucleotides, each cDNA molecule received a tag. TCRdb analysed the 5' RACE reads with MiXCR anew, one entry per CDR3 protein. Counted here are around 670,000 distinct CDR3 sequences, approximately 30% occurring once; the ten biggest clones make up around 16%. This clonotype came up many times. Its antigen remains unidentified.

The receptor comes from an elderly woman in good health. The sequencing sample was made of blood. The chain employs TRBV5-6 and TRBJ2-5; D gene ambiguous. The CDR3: CASSLSVRWETQYF. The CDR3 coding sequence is TGTGCCAGCAGCTTATCAGTACGGTGGGAGACCCAGTACTTC.